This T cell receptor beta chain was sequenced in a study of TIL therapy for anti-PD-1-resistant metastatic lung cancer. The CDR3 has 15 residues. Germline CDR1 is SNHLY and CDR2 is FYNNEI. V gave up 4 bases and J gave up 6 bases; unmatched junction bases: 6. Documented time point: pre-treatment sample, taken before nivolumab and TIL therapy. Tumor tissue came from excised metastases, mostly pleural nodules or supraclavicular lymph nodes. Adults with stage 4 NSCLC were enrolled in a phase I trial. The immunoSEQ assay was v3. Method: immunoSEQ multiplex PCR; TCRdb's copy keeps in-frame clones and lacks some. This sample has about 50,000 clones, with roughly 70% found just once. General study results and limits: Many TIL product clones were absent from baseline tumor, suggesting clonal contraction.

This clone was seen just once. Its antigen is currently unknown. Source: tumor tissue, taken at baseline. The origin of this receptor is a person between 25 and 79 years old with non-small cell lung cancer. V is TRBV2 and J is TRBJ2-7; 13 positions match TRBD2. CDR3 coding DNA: TGTGCCAGCAGTGTTACTAGCGGGAGGGCCGCCGAGCAGTACTTC. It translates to CASSVTSGRAAEQYF.